Below, 4 T cell receptor beta chains from the same sample are listed, as sequenced in a study of blood T cell repertoires in COVID-19. Clones were read by immunoSEQ multiplex PCR, and TCRdb kept only the in-frame ones, dropping some. The table has about 230,000 clones, roughly 81% seen once; the top ten hold around 7.2%. Sequenced sample: peripheral blood. The receptors stem from a woman over 75 with COVID-19, enrolled during active disease.

This chain links TRBV3-1 (or the pseudogene TRBV3-2) with TRBJ2-7; 7 bases match TRBD2. This CDR3 has 18 amino acids. Germline lookup yields CDR1 LGHDT and CDR2 YNNKEL (reference sequence). V trimming: 0 bases; J trimming: 2 bases; junction bases outside the gene matches: 13. The CDR3 DNA is TGTGCCAGCAGCCAAGAACGGCTCTCCGCGGGAGCTCCCTACGAGCAGTACTTC. It yields the protein CASSQERLSAGAPYEQYF.

CDR3 loop: CASSLLGGLNTGELFF. The DNA for the CDR3 is TGTGCCAGCAGCTTACTGGGAGGGCTGAACACCGGGGAGCTGTTTTTT. The chain carries TRBV7-3 and TRBJ2-2, with 7 nucleotides matching TRBD2. The CDR3 totals 16 residues. The J segment lost 1 base and the V segment lost 2 bases, leaving 4 bases of the junction unmatched. Germline values: CDR1 SGHTA, CDR2 FQGTGA. Full variable domain (outside the CDR3, taken from reference TRBV7-3 and TRBJ2-2): GAGVSQTPSNKVTEKGKYVELRCDPISGHTALYWYRQSLGQGPEFLIYFQGTGAADDSGLPNDRFFAVRPEGSVSTLKIQRTERGDSAVYLCASSLLGGLNTGELFFGEGSRLTVL.

This rearrangement joins TRBV7-3 to TRBJ2-7; D remains ambiguous. Germline V gene data show CDR1 as SGHTA and CDR2 as FQGTGA. This CDR3 region has 13 residues. With 2 bases removed from V and 3 bases from J, the gap between germline ends came to 8 bases. The CDR3 region has the DNA TGTGCCAGCAGCTTAGGGCCCGTCTACGAGCAGTACTTC. It yields the protein CASSLGPVYEQYF.

The chain is built from TRBV30 and TRBJ1-6; 9 nucleotides line up with TRBD1. The CDR3 loop spans 18 amino acids. Trimming at V came to 3 bases and at J to 12 bases, leaving 21 bases not matched to a gene. CDR1 and CDR2 from the germline V gene are GTSNPN and SVGIG (reference sequence). This CDR3 reads CAWSNYLTGTGSGLPLHF. CDR3 in DNA: TGTGCCTGGAGCAACTATTTAACCGGGACAGGGTCAGGGCTACCCCTCCACTTT.